This TCR beta chain stems from a study of Graves' ophthalmopathy and Graves' hyperthyroidism. Researchers took RNA transcripts and amplified TCR beta CDR3 regions from them. Investigators did first-round RT-PCR with HTBI primers, then second-round multiplex PCR. Each CDR3 protein is one row after TCRdb ran MiXCR on the multiplex PCR reads. This table holds around 590,000 distinct CDR3 sequences, about 40% found once. This clonotype was counted ten times or more. Its antigen is undetermined. General study results and limits: Ophthalmopathy progression predictions by the model showed 72.22% specificity and approximately 71% sensitivity. Detection in blood was also observed for most expanded thyroid clonotypes above 0.001 frequency.

Enrollment excluded any patients with other autoimmune diseases, uncontrolled infections, pregnancy or lactation. Clinical symptoms, serum thyroxine, TRAb, thyroid ultrasound and orbital computed tomography formed the basis of diagnosis. The ends were cut back, 1 base at V and 4 bases at J, with 7 bases in the middle. The V gene's germline CDR1 is SGHTA and CDR2 FQGTGA. The CDR3 spans 13 residues. The V and J genes are TRBV7-3 and TRBJ2-5; no firm D call. This receptor was taken from an adult man with Graves' hyperthyroidism. Sequenced: peripheral blood or thyroid tissue (not recorded which). The CDR3 bases are TGTGCCAGCAGCTTAATCGGCCTAGAGACCCAGTACTTC. Encoded protein: CASSLIGLETQYF.